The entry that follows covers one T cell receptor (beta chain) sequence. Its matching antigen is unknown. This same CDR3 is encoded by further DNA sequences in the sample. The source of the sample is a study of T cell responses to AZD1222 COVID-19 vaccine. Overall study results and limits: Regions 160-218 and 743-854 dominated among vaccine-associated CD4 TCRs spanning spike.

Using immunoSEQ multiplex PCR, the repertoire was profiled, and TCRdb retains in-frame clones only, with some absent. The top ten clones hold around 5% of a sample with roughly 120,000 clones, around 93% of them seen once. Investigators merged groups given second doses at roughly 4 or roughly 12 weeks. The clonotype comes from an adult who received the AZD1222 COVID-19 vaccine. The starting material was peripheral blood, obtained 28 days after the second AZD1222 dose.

The CDR3 spells CASSVAAGDYGYTF. DNA for the CDR3: TGTGCCAGCAGCGTAGCCGCAGGAGACTATGGCTACACCTTC. The chain is built from TRBV9 and TRBJ1-2; D unresolved. Germline V gene data show CDR1 as SGDLS and CDR2 as YYNGEE. The V end was cut by 0 bases, the J end by 3 bases, with 9 bases between. CDR3 length: 14 residues. Using reference TRBV9 and TRBJ1-2 for the parts outside the CDR3, the full variable domain is DSGVTQTPKHLITATGQRVTLRCSPRSGDLSVYWYQQSLDQGLQFLIQYYNGEERAKGNILERFSAQQFPDLHSELNLSSLELGDSALYFCASSVAAGDYGYTFGSGTRLTVV.